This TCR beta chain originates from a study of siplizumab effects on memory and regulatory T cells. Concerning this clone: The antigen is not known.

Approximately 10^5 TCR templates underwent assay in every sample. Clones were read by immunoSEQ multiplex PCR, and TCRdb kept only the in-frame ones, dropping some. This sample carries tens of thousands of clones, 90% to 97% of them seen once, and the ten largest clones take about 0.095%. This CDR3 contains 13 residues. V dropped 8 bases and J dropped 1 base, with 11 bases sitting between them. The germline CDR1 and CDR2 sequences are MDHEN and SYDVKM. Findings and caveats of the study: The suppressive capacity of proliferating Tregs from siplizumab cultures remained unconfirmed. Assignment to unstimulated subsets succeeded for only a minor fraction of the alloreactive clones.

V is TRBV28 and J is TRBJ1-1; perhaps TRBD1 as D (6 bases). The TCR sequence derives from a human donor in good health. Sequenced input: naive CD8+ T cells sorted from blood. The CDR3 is CASLGASNTEAFF. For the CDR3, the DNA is TGTGCCAGCTTGGGGGCTTCGAACACTGAAGCTTTCTTT.